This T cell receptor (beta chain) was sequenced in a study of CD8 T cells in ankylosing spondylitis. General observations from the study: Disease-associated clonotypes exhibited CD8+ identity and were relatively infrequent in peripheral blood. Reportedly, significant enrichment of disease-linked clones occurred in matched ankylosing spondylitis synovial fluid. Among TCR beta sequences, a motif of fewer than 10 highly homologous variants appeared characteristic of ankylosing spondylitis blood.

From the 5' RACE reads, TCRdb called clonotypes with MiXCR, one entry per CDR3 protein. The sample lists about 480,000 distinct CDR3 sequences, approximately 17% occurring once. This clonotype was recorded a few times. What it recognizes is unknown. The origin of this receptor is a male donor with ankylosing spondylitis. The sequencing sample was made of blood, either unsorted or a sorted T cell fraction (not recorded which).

CDR3 region: CASSPLAGGRNEQFF. Written as DNA, the CDR3 is TGTGCCAGCAGCCCGCTAGCGGGGGGGCGTAATGAGCAGTTCTTC. The rearrangement uses TRBV5-5 and TRBJ2-1, with 12 bases matching TRBD2. Germline CDR1 reads SGHKS; CDR2 reads YYEKEE (reference sequence). V gave up 4 bases and J gave up 7 bases; unmatched junction bases: 6. This CDR3 has 15 residues.